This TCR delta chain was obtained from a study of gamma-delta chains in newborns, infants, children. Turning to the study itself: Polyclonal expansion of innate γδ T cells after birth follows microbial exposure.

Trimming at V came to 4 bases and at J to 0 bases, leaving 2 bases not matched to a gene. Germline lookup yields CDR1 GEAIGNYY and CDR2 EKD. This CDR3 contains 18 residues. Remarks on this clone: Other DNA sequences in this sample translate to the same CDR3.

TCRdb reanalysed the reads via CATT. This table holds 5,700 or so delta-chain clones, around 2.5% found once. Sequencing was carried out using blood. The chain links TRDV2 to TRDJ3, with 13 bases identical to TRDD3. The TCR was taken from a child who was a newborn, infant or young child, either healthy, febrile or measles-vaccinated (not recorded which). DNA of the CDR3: TGTGCCTGTGATACTGGGGGATACGACTCCTGGGACACCCGACAGATGTTTTTC. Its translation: CACDTGGYDSWDTRQMFF.